This T cell receptor beta chain derives from a study of early T cells in non-severe SARS-CoV-2 infection. MiXCR was run by TCRdb on the 5' RACE reads, yielding one entry per CDR3 protein. The table records more than 25,000 distinct CDR3 sequences, roughly 5.4% of them present only once. The study, taken as a whole, reports: There was a bias toward anti-spike CD8 responses in VDJdb matching, which missed private and CD4 specificities.

Germline CDR1 is MNHEY and CDR2 is SVGAGI. The V and J ends lost 3 bases and 0 bases respectively, with 11 bases between them. The CDR3 runs 15 residues. Points on this clonotype: Its antigen is not known.

This sequence originates from an adult who was a healthcare worker with PCR-confirmed SARS-CoV-2 infection or an uninfected control (not recorded which). Specimen: whole blood. The chain combines TRBV6-5 with TRBJ1-2; D uncertain. Here the CDR3 reads CASSYQARANYGYTF. The CDR3, as DNA: TGTGCCAGCAGTTATCAGGCACGAGCTAACTATGGCTACACCTTC.